Sequencing of this TCR beta chain was carried out in a study of CXCR3-negative and CXCR3-positive naive CD8 T cells. Germline CDR1 LNHDA, CDR2 SQIVND (reference sequence). The CDR3 consists of 12 residues. Details on this clonotype: Its antigen is unidentified.

Study findings and constraints: Relative to CXCR3-negative naive cells, CXCR3-positive naive cells had more hydrophobic TRB CDR3s.

All TRB cDNA libraries came from 5' RACE performed with UMI labels. Reprocessing the 5' RACE reads, TCRdb reports a single entry for every CDR3 protein and omits DNA. The sample totals 150,000 to 180,000 distinct CDR3 sequences. Sequenced sample: naive CXCR3+ CD8+ T cells from blood. Regarding subset: CD45RO-CCR7+CD27+CD95- naive CD8+ T cells expressing CXCR3 (TNR3+). This TCR derives from a human donor in good health. Some clones in this sample may be carry-over from other donors' samples. V gene TRBV19 combines with J gene TRBJ2-1; with no DNA, the TCRdb D assignment of TRBD1 cannot be verified. The CDR3 spells CATTGGIREQFF.